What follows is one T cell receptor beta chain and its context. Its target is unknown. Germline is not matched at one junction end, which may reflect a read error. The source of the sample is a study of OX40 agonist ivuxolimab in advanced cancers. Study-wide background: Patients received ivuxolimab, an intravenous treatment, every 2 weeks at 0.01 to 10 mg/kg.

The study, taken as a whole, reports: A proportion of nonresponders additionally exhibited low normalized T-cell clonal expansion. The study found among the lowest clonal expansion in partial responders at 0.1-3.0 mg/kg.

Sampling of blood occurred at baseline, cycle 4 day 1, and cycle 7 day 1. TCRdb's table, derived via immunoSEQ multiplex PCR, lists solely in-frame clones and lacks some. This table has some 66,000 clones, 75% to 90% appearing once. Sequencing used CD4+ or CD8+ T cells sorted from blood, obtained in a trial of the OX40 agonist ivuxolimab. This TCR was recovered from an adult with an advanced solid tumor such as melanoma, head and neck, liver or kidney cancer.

The CDR3 sequence is CASSRDSGTQGTQYF. The CDR3 region has the DNA TGTGCCAGTAGTAGGGACAGCGGGACGCAAGGGACCCAGTACTTC. V usage is TRBV19 and J usage is TRBJ2-5; either TRBD1 or TRBD2 may supply D (7 bases each). Germline V gene lookup returns CDR1 LNHDA and CDR2 SQIVND (reference sequence). This CDR3 has 15 amino acids.